The entry below gives a single TCR beta chain sequence along with its context. Its antigen is not identified. After 5'RACE with constant-segment primers, TCR alpha and TCR beta cDNA libraries carrying sample barcodes and UMIs were obtained. TCRdb recomputed calls from the 5' RACE reads with MiXCR, one row per CDR3 protein. This sample has approximately 190,000 distinct CDR3 sequences, with approximately 20% found just once. The data are from a study of T-cell memory formation after mild COVID-19. About the study: Clustering of TCRs was largely donor specific.

Whole-study findings and limits: Several responding clones turned up in pre-infection memory, indicating that cross-reactive memory may have taken part.

The junction had 9 bases not matched to a gene; V was cut back by 8 bases and J by 7 bases. Looked up from germline, CDR1 is MNHEY and CDR2 is SVGAGI. The length of the CDR3 is 14 residues. The sequence was obtained from an adult woman who had mild COVID-19 (a few samples of this study predate the infection). Cell type and time point are not known. The sequencing sample was made of PBMCs or a T cell subset sorted from them (not recorded which). The chain joins TRBV6-5 to TRBJ2-2; 8 positions agree with TRBD1. Here the CDR3 reads CASGRTGLYGELFF. The DNA of the CDR3 is TGTGCCAGCGGCAGGACAGGGCTTTACGGGGAGCTGTTTTTT.